These 30 T cell receptor beta chains were all obtained from the same sample, sequenced in a study of beta chain features in type 1 diabetes. Broader study findings: Among patients with Type 1 diabetes, TCRB CDR3s were moderately but significantly shorter in every one of the four CD4+ subsets.

For these TCRs, the target antigens are not known. The isolated RNA, all of it, was reverse transcribed, so expressed TCRB transcripts were what got sequenced. Profiling relied on immunoSEQ multiplex PCR, and the TCRdb table lists in-frame clones only, not all of them. Among around 690,000 clones listed, around 12% were seen once. Sequencing was performed on naive CD4+ T cells from blood. The receptors shown here come from a man aged 25 to 45 with type 1 diabetes.

The chain has TRBV11-3 and TRBJ1-1; no clear D gene. The CDR3 consists of 14 residues. Trimming pared 3 bases from V and 5 bases from J, leaving 13 bases between. The germline V gene has CDR1 SGHNT and CDR2 YENEEA. In nucleotides, the CDR3 is TGTGCCAGCAGCTTCGCAGGATCGGATACTGAAGCTTTCTTT. Translated, it gives CASSFAGSDTEAFF.

The chain links TRBV6-1 to TRBJ2-1; tentatively, D is TRBD1 (5 bases). V gave up 4 bases and J gave up 6 bases, with 10 bases separating them. This CDR3 has 13 amino acids. The germline V gene encodes CDR1 MNHNS and CDR2 SASEGT. CDR3 in DNA: TGTGCCAGCAGTGTAAGGGGTGTCAATGAGCAGTTCTTC. Its protein product is CASSVRGVNEQFF.

This rearrangement joins TRBV20-1 to TRBJ2-7; D might be TRBD2 (6 bases). CDR3 size: 11 residues. The germline V and J ends were trimmed by 3 bases and 5 bases, with 8 bases remaining between them. The germline CDR1 and CDR2 sequences are DFQATT and SNEGSKA (reference sequence). CDR3 DNA sequence: TGCAGTGCTAGTGGAGGGAACGAGCAGTACTTC. Translating it yields CSASGGNEQYF.

The chain joins TRBV28 to TRBJ1-4; 8 positions match TRBD1. Per germline, CDR1 MDHEN and CDR2 SYDVKM. This CDR3 region has 12 residues. The trim removed 8 bases at V and 4 bases at J, leaving 0 bases unmatched. Here the CDR3 DNA reads TGTGCCAGCGGACAGGGTAATGAAAAACTGTTTTTT. Protein sequence: CASGQGNEKLFF.

V and J are TRBV27 and TRBJ2-7; D remains unclear. V lost 0 bases and J 0 bases, leaving 6 bases between the germline ends. Looked up from germline, CDR1 is MNHEY and CDR2 is SMNVEV (reference sequence). The CDR3 is made up of 14 amino acids. CDR3 protein: CASSLSKSSYEQYF. CDR3 coding DNA: TGTGCCAGCAGTTTATCGAAGAGCTCCTACGAGCAGTACTTC.

This rearrangement joins TRBV6-4 to TRBJ2-5; no definite D call. Trimming cost V 0 bases and J 5 bases, with 19 bases left between them. The length of the CDR3 is 17 residues. Germline lookup yields CDR1 MRHNA and CDR2 SNTAGT. CDR3 nucleotide sequence: TGTGCCAGCAGTGACTCGGTTTCGGTAGCAATCTGGGAGACCCAGTACTTC. Amino acid sequence: CASSDSVSVAIWETQYF.

The rearrangement links TRBV6-5 to TRBJ2-3; a possible D gene is TRBD1 (6 bases). The CDR3 is made up of 15 amino acids. With 2 bases removed from V and 1 base from J, the gap between germline ends came to 10 bases. Germline assignment: CDR1 MNHEY and CDR2 SVGAGI. Here the CDR3 reads CASSYQDSRTDTQYF. CDR3 nucleotides: TGTGCCAGCAGTTACCAGGACAGCCGCACAGATACGCAGTATTTT.

The chain employs TRBV5-1 and TRBJ1-5; perhaps TRBD1 as D (6 bases). V lost 2 bases and J lost 5, with 11 bases in between. CDR1 is SGHRS, CDR2 YFSETQ, per germline. This CDR3 spans 14 amino acids. CDR3 coding DNA: TGCGCCAGCAGCTTTTCGGGGGGCGATCAGCCCCAGCATTTT. This sequence encodes CASSFSGGDQPQHF.

There are a few counts of this clone. The chain recombines TRBV11-2 with TRBJ2-7, with TRBD1 matching over 10 bases. V shed 1 base, J shed 6 bases, and the junction held 6 bases outside the gene matches. The germline V gene has CDR1 SGHAT and CDR2 FQNNGV. The CDR3 is made up of 15 amino acids. DNA for the CDR3: TGTGCCAGCAGCTTAGTAGGGGGACAGGGGACCGAGCAGTACTTC. Protein: CASSLVGGQGTEQYF.

This clone was found a few times. This sequence joins TRBV5-4 and TRBJ2-6, with 10 bases lining up with TRBD2. The CDR3 length is 17 residues. Germline V gene lookup returns CDR1 SGHNT and CDR2 YYREEE (reference sequence). The V segment lost 2 bases and the J segment 2 bases; nucleotides outside the gene matches: 4. The CDR3 is CASSLRLAGAGANVLTF. The CDR3 DNA sequence: TGTGCCAGCAGCTTACGGCTAGCGGGGGCTGGGGCCAACGTCCTGACTTTC.

This clone was seen only a few times. The chain has TRBV2 and TRBJ2-2, with D unclear. Germline-derived CDR1 and CDR2 are SNHLY and FYNNEI. CDR3 length: 15 residues. With 9 bases removed from V and 2 bases from J, the gap between germline ends came to 16 bases. In DNA, the CDR3 is TGTGCCAGGAGCCCGATCCCAGCCAACACCGGGGAGCTGTTTTTT. Amino acids: CARSPIPANTGELFF.

This clone was picked up one time. The rearrangement joins TRBV14 to TRBJ2-2; 7 bases agree with TRBD1. V gave up 1 base and J gave up 2 bases; unmatched junction bases: 4. Germline V gene lookup returns CDR1 SGHDN and CDR2 FVKESK. The CDR3 consists of 16 residues. The CDR3 loop is CASSQVGTANTGELFF. The CDR3 DNA is TGTGCCAGCAGCCAAGTGGGGACAGCAAACACCGGGGAGCTGTTTTTT.

In this sample, this clone turned up a few times. The genes are TRBV15 and TRBJ1-3; unclear D gene. The CDR3 loop spans 15 amino acids. Between the trimmed V and J ends, which lost 0 bases and 0 bases, there was a span of 6 bases. Per germline, CDR1 LNHNV and CDR2 YYDKDF (reference sequence). DNA of the CDR3: TGTGCCACCAGCAGAGATAGAACCTCTGGAAACACCATATATTTT. This translates into CATSRDRTSGNTIYF. Based on the CDR3 plus reference TRBV15 and TRBJ1-3, the full variable domain is DAMVIQNPRYQVTQFGKPVTLSCSQTLNHNVMYWYQQKSSQAPKLLFHYYDKDFNNEADTPDNFQSRRPNTSFCFLDIRSPGLGDTAMYLCATSRDRTSGNTIYFGEGSWLTVV.

This clone was detected a few times. The same CDR3 also results from other DNA sequences found in this sample. The CDR3 DNA sequence: TGCAGCGTCGCGACAGGGAGCACAGATACGCAGTATTTT. Protein product: CSVATGSTDTQYF. The chain couples TRBV29-1 to TRBJ2-3; TRBD1 aligns across 7 bases. J lost 0 bases, V lost 6 bases, and 3 bases had no gene match. The germline V gene has CDR1 SQVTM and CDR2 ANQGSEA. This CDR3 region has 13 residues.

This clone showed up just a few times. The chain employs TRBV10-3 and TRBJ2-2; tentatively, D is TRBD1 (6 bases). Germline CDR1 reads ENHRY; CDR2 reads SYGVKD. This CDR3 is built from 15 residues. V dropped 2 bases and J dropped 3 bases, with 10 bases sitting between them. CDR3 DNA sequence: TGTGCCATCAGTGAGATTCCAGGGGACACCGGGGAGCTGTTTTTT. Protein: CAISEIPGDTGELFF.

This clone was counted only a few times. The chain has TRBV7-2 and TRBJ2-7; 10 bases are a match to TRBD2. The CDR3 length is 18 residues. Germline CDR1 reads SGHTA; CDR2 reads FQGNSA. Losses at the gene ends were 4 bases for V and 4 bases for J; bases not matched to a gene: 16. CDR3 in amino acids: CASSSPSSGGPSLYEQYF. DNA for the CDR3: TGTGCCAGCAGCTCCCCGAGTAGCGGGGGGCCGAGCCTTTACGAGCAGTACTTC.

This clone was counted between two and nine times. The rearrangement links TRBV5-1 to TRBJ1-2; D remains unclear. Per germline, CDR1 SGHRS and CDR2 YFSETQ. The CDR3 is 16 amino acids. V was clipped by 4 bases and J by 0 bases, with 16 bases between them. DNA for the CDR3: TGCGCCAGCAGCCCCACGGGAAGTGCTTCTAACTATGGCTACACCTTC. It specifies CASSPTGSASNYGYTF.

The rearrangement uses TRBV4-1 and TRBJ1-2; no clear D gene. Germline CDR1 reads MGHRA; CDR2 reads YSYEKL. The V end was cut by 3 bases, the J end by 4 bases, with 24 bases between. This CDR3 contains 18 residues. In DNA form, the CDR3 reads TGCGCCAGCAGCCACCAAGTATTAGGCCGAGGACGGGTCTATGGCTACACCTTC. It is translated as CASSHQVLGRGRVYGYTF.

This chain connects TRBV29-1 to TRBJ1-5; D is possibly TRBD1 (5 bases). Germline values: CDR1 SQVTM, CDR2 ANQGSEA. This CDR3 has 13 amino acids. V gave up 6 bases and J gave up 2 bases, with 11 bases separating them. The chain's CDR3 is CSVGVQGNQPQHF. The CDR3 nucleotides read TGCAGCGTCGGAGTACAGGGCAATCAGCCCCAGCATTTT. Complete variable domain (other parts from reference TRBV29-1 and TRBJ1-5): SAVISQKPSRDICQRGTSLTIQCQVDSQVTMMFWYRQQPGQSLTLIATANQGSEATYESGFVIDKFPISRPNLTFSTLTVSNMSPEDSSIYLCSVGVQGNQPQHFGDGTRLSIL.

The chain uses TRBV25-1 and TRBJ1-2, with a possible D match to TRBD1 (5 bases). The germline CDR1 and CDR2 sequences are MGHDK and SYGVNS. The CDR3 sequence is 14 residues long. Trimming took off 2 bases at V and 6 bases at J, with 13 bases between the two ends. The CDR3 region is CASSEIGRDHGYTF. The CDR3 DNA reads TGTGCCAGCAGTGAAATTGGCAGGGATCATGGCTACACCTTC.

This clone has only a few counts. The genes are TRBV9 and TRBJ2-7; 7 bases fit TRBD2. The CDR3 contains 14 residues. CDR1 is SGDLS, CDR2 YYNGEE, per germline. V trimming: 4 bases; J trimming: 4 bases; junction bases outside the gene matches: 8. In nucleotides, the CDR3 is TGTGCCAGCAGCCCATCTGGGAGGGCGTACGAGCAGTACTTC. Translating gives CASSPSGRAYEQYF.

This clone has more than one count but fewer than ten. The V call is TRBV7-2, the J call TRBJ1-4; no clear D. This CDR3 contains 15 residues. CDR1 is SGHTA, CDR2 FQGNSA, per germline. The V and J ends lost 2 bases and 5 bases respectively, with 12 bases between them. The CDR3 protein is CASSLFMTSNEKLFF. As DNA, the CDR3 is TGTGCCAGCAGCTTATTTATGACTAGCAATGAAAAACTGTTTTTT.

The V call is TRBV4-1, the J call TRBJ2-6; possibly TRBD1 for D (5 bases). This CDR3 contains 17 residues. V was cut by 0 bases and J by 1 base, with 10 bases left in between. Germline-derived CDR1 and CDR2 are MGHRA and YSYEKL. The CDR3 DNA sequence: TGCGCCAGCAGCCAAGATCACCAGGGTTCTGGGGCCAACGTCCTGACTTTC. The encoded protein is CASSQDHQGSGANVLTF.

This clone was recorded a few times. This chain links TRBV29-1 with TRBJ1-1; the D is unclear. V was cut by 6 bases and J by 5 bases, with 10 bases left in between. The CDR3 is 11 residues long. Looked up from germline, CDR1 is SQVTM and CDR2 is ANQGSEA. The CDR3 DNA reads as TGCAGCGTCGAACTGGGTACTGAAGCTTTCTTT. It yields the protein CSVELGTEAFF.

This clone has a handful of counts. The genes are TRBV4-3 and TRBJ1-4; no reliable D call. The CDR3 is 14 amino acids. Looked up from germline, CDR1 is LGHNA and CDR2 is YSLEER. V lost 0 bases and J 8 bases, leaving 10 bases between the germline ends. CDR3 nucleotide sequence: TGCGCCAGCAGCCAAGAGACGGGATCCGAAAAACTGTTTTTT. Translated, it gives CASSQETGSEKLFF.

The chain combines TRBV30 with TRBJ2-2; TRBD2 aligns across 7 bases. This CDR3 has 16 residues. With V trimmed by 3 bases and J by 6 bases, 13 bases remained unmatched. The V gene's germline CDR1 is GTSNPN and CDR2 SVGIG (reference sequence). Written as DNA, the CDR3 is TGTGCCTGGAGCCGAACCGGGAGGAACTACGCCGGGGAGCTGTTTTTT. This translates into CAWSRTGRNYAGELFF.

The sample holds a few counts of this clone. This rearrangement joins TRBV30 to TRBJ1-3; D gene uncertain. The CDR3 runs 11 residues. The germline V and J ends were trimmed by 1 base and 8 bases, with 6 bases remaining between them. Per germline, CDR1 GTSNPN and CDR2 SVGIG (reference sequence). The CDR3 reads CAWSEKYTIYF. CDR3 nucleotide sequence: TGTGCCTGGAGTGAAAAATACACCATATATTTT.

The V and J genes are TRBV27 and TRBJ1-2; the D gene is possibly TRBD1 (6 bases). Germline-derived CDR1 and CDR2 are MNHEY and SMNVEV (reference sequence). Deletions cut 2 bases from V and 4 bases from J, with 17 bases between. The CDR3 loop spans 16 amino acids. In DNA, the CDR3 is TGTGCCAGCAGTTTAAACAGGGTTGGGTCAGCCTATGGCTACACCTTC. Translated, it gives CASSLNRVGSAYGYTF.

The J gene is TRBJ1-4, the V gene TRBV7-8, with a weak D call TRBD1 (5 bases). This CDR3 comprises 14 residues. V was shortened by 1 base and J by 7 bases, with 10 bases between the two germline ends. Germline V gene sequence: CDR1 SGHVS, CDR2 FQNEAQ. CDR3 nucleotides: TGTGCCAGCAGCTTAGGGGGCTTTATTGAAAAACTGTTTTTT. As protein: CASSLGGFIEKLFF.

V and J are TRBV6-5 and TRBJ1-5; a weak D match, TRBD1 (6 bases). In germline, CDR1 is MNHEY, CDR2 SVGAGI. CDR3 size: 15 residues. Trimming left V 5 bases short and J 1 base short, with 12 bases between. CDR3 region: CASSGGGWSNQPQHF. The CDR3 nucleotides are TGTGCCAGCAGTGGAGGGGGTTGGAGCAATCAGCCCCAGCATTTT.